This TCR beta chain was documented in a study of blood T cell repertoires in COVID-19. Study-wide context: From T cells, B-cell-depleted T cells, or PBMCs came the material, which was cDNA or gDNA.

Measured with immunoSEQ multiplex PCR; TCRdb has only the in-frame clones, and not every one. The data show fewer than 110,000 clones, almost 90% seen once. CDR3 length equals 13 residues. Germline V gene data show CDR1 as SEHNR and CDR2 as FQNEAQ (reference sequence). Trimming removed 4 bases at V and 5 bases at J, with 11 bases between. The TCR sequence derives from a human donor in a cohort sampled during active COVID-19. Sample: peripheral blood. The chain links TRBV7-9 to TRBJ1-1; TRBD1 is a possible D gene (5 bases). CDR3 sequence: CASSSSGRTEAFF. The DNA for the CDR3 is TGTGCCAGCAGCTCCTCAGGGAGGACTGAAGCTTTCTTT.